A single sample gave rise to the 8 T cell receptor beta chains below, sequenced in a study of OX40 agonist ivuxolimab in advanced cancers. Assay: immunoSEQ multiplex PCR; the TCRdb copy retains only in-frame clones and omits some. This table holds under 7,500 clones, 85% to 90% found once. The sequenced sample was CD4+ or CD8+ T cells sorted from blood, obtained in a trial of the OX40 agonist ivuxolimab. The receptors come from an adult with an advanced solid tumor such as melanoma, head and neck, liver or kidney cancer.

V is TRBV6-1 and J is TRBJ2-7; 8 bases match TRBD1. V was clipped by 9 bases and J by 3 bases; unmatched bases: 7. The CDR3 loop spans 13 amino acids. In germline, CDR1 is MNHNS, CDR2 SASEGT. The CDR3 loop is CASKGQVGYEQYF. As DNA, the CDR3 is TGTGCCAGTAAGGGACAGGTAGGCTACGAGCAGTACTTC.

The chain links TRBV15 to TRBJ2-1, with D perhaps given as TRBD1 or TRBD2 (5 bases each). The V end was cut by 3 bases, the J end by 1 base, with 16 bases between. Germline CDR1 LNHNV, CDR2 YYDKDF (reference sequence). The CDR3 runs 17 residues. The CDR3 protein is CATSRAQGAVSYNEQFF. CDR3 coding DNA: TGTGCCACCAGCAGGGCCCAGGGAGCCGTGTCCTACAATGAGCAGTTCTTC.

This chain joins TRBV6-1 and TRBJ2-7; 7 nucleotides line up with TRBD1. The CDR3 contains 15 residues. Germline V gene data show CDR1 as MNHNS and CDR2 as SASEGT. Unmatched junction bases numbered 8, after V lost 1 base and J lost 5 bases. CDR3 region: CASSEVERGQDEQYF. CDR3 bases: TGTGCCAGCAGTGAAGTGGAAAGGGGGCAGGACGAGCAGTACTTC.

The chain combines TRBV27 with TRBJ2-7; D remains unclear. The CDR3 consists of 15 residues. The V end was cut by 0 bases, the J end by 3 bases, with 12 bases between. The germline CDR1 and CDR2 sequences are MNHEY and SMNVEV (reference sequence). Written as DNA, the CDR3 is TGTGCCAGCAGTTTATCGTTTTCAGGCGACTACGAGCAGTACTTC. Translation: CASSLSFSGDYEQYF.

The rearrangement links TRBV7-2 to TRBJ2-5; TRBD1 matches 9 bases. Gene TRBJ2-7 matches the end of the DNA better, so the J call may be wrong. The germline V gene has CDR1 SGHTA and CDR2 FQGNSA. The CDR3 loop spans 17 amino acids. In DNA form, the CDR3 reads TGTGCCAGCAGCTTACGACCCCATGGGGGACAGGGACACGAGCAGTACTTC. Amino acid sequence: CASSLRPHGGQGHEQYF.

In its sample, this clone was seen once. The rearrangement uses TRBV19 and TRBJ1-5; D is uncertain. V gave up 3 bases and J gave up 3 bases, with 9 bases separating them. Germline-derived CDR1 and CDR2 are LNHDA and SQIVND (reference sequence). CDR3 size: 14 residues. The CDR3 nucleotides are TGTGCCAGTAGTATCGTTGGACTCAATCAGCCCCAGCATTTT. This encodes CASSIVGLNQPQHF.

For the CDR3, the DNA is TGTGCCAGCAGCCCCATAACCTACGAGCAGTACTTC. It specifies CASSPITYEQYF. This sequence joins TRBV11-2 and TRBJ2-7, with D hard to call. The CDR3 spans 12 residues. Germline-derived CDR1 and CDR2 are SGHAT and FQNNGV. Trimming left V 5 bases short and J 2 bases short, with 7 bases between.

The chain is built from TRBV10-1 and TRBJ2-7; 9 positions agree with TRBD2. Germline CDR1 WNHNN, CDR2 SYGVQD (reference sequence). The CDR3 sequence is 15 residues long. The V and J ends lost 5 bases and 3 bases, in that order; junction bases with no gene match: 8. The CDR3 spells CASSRKREVGYEQYF. The CDR3 nucleotides read TGCGCCAGCAGTCGGAAGCGGGAGGTCGGCTACGAGCAGTACTTC.